The clone carrying this TCR beta chain has just one count. Its antigen remains unidentified. This entry is derived from a study of cytotoxic CD8 clonotypes in ibrutinib-treated CLL. Whole-study results and caveats: Relative to age-matched healthy donors, clonality at baseline was higher, and it tracked circulating CD8+ T-cell counts. With treatment, public clonotypes, which were uncommon, either contracted or remained stable. Elevated clonality accompanied ibrutinib response, with a return toward baseline values at progression.

Investigators sought sequencing depths of between 1 in 200,000 and 1 in 1 million T cells. Here immunoSEQ multiplex PCR was the method, and the copy in TCRdb shows in-frame clones only, minus some. This table holds tens of thousands of clones, about three quarters found once. This clonotype originated in a human donor with chronic lymphocytic leukemia. The starting material was PBMCs, obtained after 12 months of ibrutinib treatment.

The CDR3 loop is CASSSTLGGNEQFF. The CDR3 bases are TGTGCCAGCAGCTCGACTCTTGGGGGAAATGAGCAGTTCTTC. The V gene is TRBV7-6, the J gene TRBJ2-1; D is tentatively TRBD1 or TRBD2 (5 bases each). Germline-derived CDR1 and CDR2 are SGHVS and FNYEAQ. This CDR3 is built from 14 residues. V gave up 4 bases and J gave up 7 bases, with 14 bases separating them.